This entry features one T cell receptor beta chain sequence. Its cognate antigen is unknown. The Oncomine TCR Beta short-read assay was what sequenced the DNA obtained from cultured CD4+ T cells. Cultures of CD4+ T cells served as the source for extracting genomic DNA. TCRdb reprocessed the PCR reads with MiXCR, giving one entry per CDR3 protein. The sample yields around 12,000 distinct CDR3 sequences, about two fifths seen once. The treatment here: roughly 11-day PBMC culture with coronavirus spike peptide pools or control peptides (ViraFEST assay). These data come from a study of vaccination and CD4 T cells after COVID-19. Across the whole study: SARS-CoV-2 positivity in convalescent patients was established by nasal swab PCR; several had mild and one severe disease. Investigators drew the post-COVID samples a median around 98 days after diagnosis, with a range of 35 to 161.

The CDR3 loop spans 13 amino acids. The germline V and J ends were trimmed by 6 bases and 2 bases, with 11 bases remaining between them. Germline V gives CDR1 DFQATT, CDR2 SNEGSKA (reference sequence). This material consisted of CD4+ T cells from blood, cultured in vitro, taken after SARS-CoV-2 vaccination. This TCR came from a human donor who had recovered from COVID-19. V and J are TRBV20-1 and TRBJ1-3; D is unresolved. The CDR3 here is CSAPSSAGNTIYF. The CDR3 DNA is TGCAGTGCCCCGTCCTCGGCTGGAAACACCATATATTTT.